This T cell receptor beta chain comes out of a study of cytomegalovirus exposure and HLA in healthy donors (dated by TCRdb to about 2017). Notes on the research overall: In an earlier analysis of under 600 of the donors, 276 Gb of sequence data and 90 million to 120 million unique TCR beta sequences from 150 million to 200 million T cells were reported. An early release that covered around 590 HLA-typed donors contained about 300 gigabases of sequencing data and 75 million to 100 million unique TCR sequences. Among the roughly 370 genotyped donors, about 83% belonged to the genetic ancestry cluster associated with self-reported Caucasian donors. The study aimed to test whether signatures of past pathogen exposure could be identified by cataloging public T cell receptors. The T cell repertoires of several hundred subjects were profiled by immunosequencing and related to cytomegalovirus serostatus. In addition to the first cohort of around 670 subjects, a separate validation cohort of 130 or so different subjects was used. To predict cytomegalovirus infection status, the study combined high-throughput TCR immunosequencing, statistical association of individual TCRs with disease status, and machine learning. To study patterns of TCR occurrence, a later analysis re-analyzed previously published TCR beta repertoires from around 660 donors and added high-resolution HLA genotyping. Rather than drawing on any new phenotypic data, the later analysis identified candidate immune exposures from TCR beta sequences and the way those sequences occurred across donors. An earlier analysis of 587 of the donors used high-throughput TCR beta sequencing to judge whether each TCR beta V gene segment behaved as functional or pseudogenic. Donor age, sex, ethnicity and CMV serostatus were compiled together with the repertoire data. In a later genetic analysis, genome-wide SNP genotypes for about three fifths of the 666 donors were used, and that subset was treated as a discovery cohort. All discovery cohort repertoires had been generated on a single sequencing platform. Class I and class II HLA loci were covered by the typing at four-digit resolution. The number of donors typed differed by locus, with roughly 620-640 for A, B, C, DRB1 and DQB1, 522 for DQA1, approximately 570 for DPA1, and about 450 for DPB1. A handful of DR-DQ haplotypes were handled as single units for association and clustering because linkage in the cohort was strong. Among several hundred genotyped donors of the cohort, an average of around 250,000 unique TCR beta nucleotide sequences was sequenced per donor, of which approximately 19% were non-productive.

Study-level results and caveats: According to a later genetic analysis, donors in an Asian-associated ancestry cluster had fewer N-insertions in productive TCRs than the approximately 630-donor mean. Most TCR sequences were seen in very few donors, while some public TCRs were found in many individuals. When HLA alleles, especially DR and DQ, strongly co-occurred, TCR associations were difficult to assign to individual alleles. Linkage disequilibrium might explain the correlated functional status among segregating V segments, but an unknown experimental factor could not be ruled out. The only immune exposure information available for the cohort was CMV serostatus. Only TCR beta chains were sequenced in this cohort, and the absence of alpha or paired-chain data limited detectable features. The study gave a list of 150 to 200 TCR beta chains associated with cytomegalovirus. A cluster of highly shared sequence variants was judged likely to be a technical artifact of the sequencing pipeline. A further reported finding was that TCR beta sequences accurately predicted the HLA-A and HLA-B alleles for most subjects in the first cohort. In vitro tests confirmed that a few of the cytomegalovirus-associated TCR beta chains recognize cytomegalovirus antigens. Several of the top co-occurrence clusters appeared to be linked to parvovirus B19, influenza, CMV and Epstein-Barr virus, according to a later analysis. According to a later analysis, TCR association rates differed among HLA loci, with DRB1 alleles showing the most associated TCRs and HLA-C alleles showing the fewest. According to a later analysis, most CMV-associated TCR beta chains appeared to be HLA-restricted, and the HLA associations seemed to be driven largely by CMV exposure. The 87-base-pair reads could not distinguish some IMGT-functional V segments, including TRBV6-2 and TRBV6-3, so those segments were excluded. The authors suggested that the approach could potentially be generalized to other disease states and immunological phenotypes. A later genetic analysis associated a missense DCLRE1C variant with V-gene and J-gene trimming of TCR beta chains, and an independent cohort replicated the association. Presence/absence analyses assumed roughly uniform sequencing depth across donors, an assumption that may not hold. In a later analysis, HLA-associated TCR beta chains were found to be more clonally expanded and to have lower generation probabilities than equally common non-associated chains. At a false discovery rate of 0.05, a later analysis linked 16,951 TCR beta sequences to specific HLA alleles. The earlier analysis of approximately 540 of the donors excluded some 16 rarely observed V segments, including chromosome 9 orphons, because counts were too low. In both the original and validation cohorts, the classifier was reported to diagnose cytomegalovirus status with high specificity and sensitivity. Because HLA typing was unavailable for some donors at each locus, only the typed subset was used in association tests. In an earlier analysis of approximately 590 of the donors, most TCR beta V segments were observed in productive rearrangements about 87% or about 30% of the time, broadly matching IMGT annotations.

The cohort consisted of approximately 670 healthy bone marrow donors. At the time of sampling, every cohort member was nominally healthy, though immune exposures that went unrecorded were likely present. The donor was CMV seropositive and belonged to the group of 250 to 300 seropositive cohort members. A peripheral blood sample was collected from each donor, and TCR beta sequencing was performed on peripheral blood mononuclear cells. The Qiagen DNeasy Blood Extraction Kit was used to extract genomic DNA from the blood cell samples. From cysteine to phenylalanine, the CDR3 is 13 amino acids long. CDR3 DNA only is kept here, 39 bases in frame from base 1. From the germline V gene (reference sequence), CDR1 is SGHNT and CDR2 is YYREEE. V sheds 5 bases and J sheds 5 bases, leaving 10 bases between their ends. This clone was counted between two and nine times. What antigen it recognizes has not been identified. Base qualities are missing; no much larger clone stands one base away.

Library generation was performed with the immunoSEQ multiplex PCR assay. The multiplex PCR relied on a mix of 60 forward primers for TCR Vbeta segments and 13 reverse primers for TCR Jbeta segments. The CDR3 region of rearranged TCR beta genes was amplified from genomic DNA with a multiplex PCR assay. Amplified TCR beta libraries were sequenced as 87-base-pair reads on the Illumina HiSeq System. As for the authors' bioinformatics: A later analysis tallied roughly 78 million unique TCR beta chains across the 666 repertoires, and about 10 million of those chains were shared by two or more donors. To remove PCR and sequencing errors, raw reads were error-corrected and collapsed into unique sequences using a nearest-neighbor algorithm that merged closely related sequences. V, D and J gene segments were assigned by aligning CDR3 sequences to IMGT reference sequences. For a sequence to be retained, a match of at least six nucleotides to both a V gene segment and a J gene segment was required. A rearrangement was called productive if the CDR3 had no stop codons and remained in frame with V and J, and every other rearrangement was called non-productive. CDR3 was defined by IMGT convention, running from the second conserved V-encoded cysteine to the conserved J-encoded phenylalanine. The earlier analysis of 500 to 600 of the donors excluded sequences that lacked an unambiguous match to a single V gene segment. In an earlier analysis of some 590 of the donors, V segments were called functional above 56.7% productive rearrangements and were called segregating when the between-donor standard deviation exceeded 5%. A statistical classification framework was built to diagnose cytomegalovirus status from the catalog of TCR beta chain sequences. A later analysis assigned V and J genes by comparing TCR nucleotide sequences with IMGT/GENE-DB human TR gene sequences. In a later analysis, CDR3 sequences and most-parsimonious VDJ recombination scenarios were assigned using the TCRdist pipeline. In a later analysis, each TCR beta chain was defined by its CDR3 amino acid sequence together with its V-gene family, and reads lacking a unique V-gene family were excluded. To address suspected cross-contamination and a sequencing artifact, a later analysis removed 592 highly shared, low-generation-probability nucleotide sequences. In a later analysis, a clonal expansion index for each public chain was calculated from normalized within-repertoire ranks of inferred template counts. In a later analysis, generation probabilities were computed using a VDJ recombination model fitted to out-of-frame rearrangements, and the results were checked against IGoR. In a later analysis, TCR-TCR, TCR-HLA and TCR-CMV co-occurrence was scored with hypergeometric tests, and a repertoire-size bias correction was applied to TCR pairs. To estimate false discovery rates, a later analysis permuted the HLA or CMV assignments 20 times. In a later analysis, co-occurring TCRs were grouped using DBSCAN, with TCRdist sequence similarity added in when clustering inside HLA-allele-positive subsets. Repertoires with fewer than 30,000 or more than 120,000 public chains were left out of co-occurrence clustering, as were five repertoires with anomalous nucleotide sharing. Here the immuneACCESS table is served through TCRdb, limited to in-frame sequences with V and J called. Missing clones are a known gap in these copies; in checked studies unresolved V genes cover under half, and the rest lacks a known reason. That table furnishes V, J and clone size, whereas the DNA furnished D and trimming. The sample table lists more than 95,000 clones, roughly 9.1% of them with a count of one. The ten largest clones represent roughly 5% of the sample.

The sequenced sample was PBMCs. The chain employs TRBV5-4 and TRBJ2-2, with the identity of the D gene unclear. The clonotype originates from a man between 40 and 49 years old in good health and CMV-seropositive. The CDR3 region reads CASRVQHTGELFF. The DNA reads as follows: TGTGCCAGCAGGGTCCAACATACCGGGGAGCTGTTTTTT.